This T cell receptor beta chain was sequenced for a study of CD8+CD57+ T cells in acquired aplastic anemia. This clonotype was counted only a few times. Germline V gives CDR1 SEHNR, CDR2 FQNEAQ (reference sequence). The CDR3 runs 14 residues. V was shortened by 3 bases and J by 7 bases, with 15 bases between the two germline ends. Genomic DNA was employed as the template in profiling TCR beta VDJ and CDR3. A single record per CDR3 protein comes from TCRdb applying MiXCR to the reads. Found here are roughly 420,000 distinct CDR3 sequences, 65% to 80% of them singletons; the top ten hold 3% to 4.5%. The specimen was sorted CD4+, CD8+, or CD8+CD57+ T cells (not recorded which) from PBMCs. The chain employs TRBV7-9 and TRBJ1-2; tentatively, D is TRBD1 (5 bases). The clonotype was recovered from a human donor in good health, serving as a control. CDR3 region: CASSFASRGSGYTF. The CDR3, as DNA: TGTGCCAGCAGCTTTGCCTCTCGGGGGTCTGGCTACACCTTC.